A selection of T cell receptor beta chains follows, all from one sample in a study of T cells after yellow fever vaccination. One entry per CDR3 protein results from TCRdb running MiXCR on the 5' RACE reads. The sample has a few hundred thousand distinct CDR3 sequences; approximately 6% are singletons. The sample consisted of PBMCs, taken 5 days after the yellow fever booster vaccination. These receptors all stem from a man younger than 40 who received the YFV17D yellow fever vaccine. Each CDR3 is given with its conserved first and last residue. Size values are once, few and many counts, or a class for expanded clones, and some rows have none.

size | V | CDR3
few | TRBV6-2/TRBV6-3 | CASSWTLLVTEAFF
few | TRBV7-8 | CASSLYSGNYNEQFF
few | TRBV7-2 | CASSPGFRFGYTF
many | TRBV10-3 | CAISGLAGNEQFF
many | TRBV7-9 | CASSLALAGPETQYF
few | TRBV5-1 | CASSLGGARDQPQHF
many | TRBV20-1 | CSARVHGNYYEQYF
NA | TRBV7-9 | CASRGGPGARNQETQYF
NA | TRBV10-3 | CAISNQGANYEQYF
NA | TRBV5-5 | CASSLGLTPSYEQYF
few | TRBV5-6 | CASSHGTMGSGTQYF
many | TRBV13 | CASSSRPGTSGRAYNEQFF
many | TRBV7-9 | CASSLTNTGELFF
NA | TRBV6-5 | CASSYGAASSYEQYF
few | TRBV7-3 | CASSLTLAGVDTQYF
medium-sized | TRBV6-5 | CASSYRGTGERNEQFF
few | TRBV7-2 | CASSTGDALNEQYF
few | TRBV19 | CASSRDRVAQPQHF
many | TRBV9 | CASSPRSAVGELFF
NA | TRBV29-1 | CSPGGTDQPQHF
many | TRBV6-6 | CASSPGGFDEQFF
few | TRBV10-3 | CAAGTSGRVSTDTRYF